The rows below give T cell receptor beta chains drawn from one sample of a study of T cells in localized non-small cell lung cancer. Sequencing was performed with immunoSEQ multiplex PCR; in TCRdb, only in-frame clones are kept and a portion is missing. The top ten clones hold around 3% of a sample with around 28,000 clones, roughly nine tenths of them seen once. The sample was peripheral blood, taken before any cancer treatment. The receptors were sampled from a female donor of 60 years or more with stage I lung adenocarcinoma. Both conserved end residues are part of each CDR3.

v_gene: TRBV18
j_gene: TRBJ2-3
CDR3aa: CASSTRPSSSTDTQYF

v_gene: TRBV5-6
j_gene: TRBJ2-1
CDR3aa: CASSLGGGDEQFF

v_gene: TRBV11-2
j_gene: TRBJ1-4
CDR3aa: CASSFRGVDEKLFF

v_gene: TRBV19
j_gene: TRBJ1-5
CDR3aa: CASSMSVQGWQPQHF

v_gene: TRBV28
j_gene: TRBJ1-5
CDR3aa: CASNRQGAGVNQPQHF

v_gene: TRBV19
j_gene: TRBJ2-1
CDR3aa: CASSPQRTLAGGPRNEQFF

v_gene: TRBV5-1
j_gene: TRBJ2-1
CDR3aa: CASSFSGRAPDEQFF

v_gene: TRBV30
j_gene: TRBJ1-5
CDR3aa: CAWSLASYNQPQHF

v_gene: TRBV18
j_gene: TRBJ2-5
CDR3aa: CASSVNRGQETQYF

v_gene: TRBV30
j_gene: TRBJ2-7
CDR3aa: CAWSQGSYEQYF

v_gene: TRBV7-3
j_gene: TRBJ1-5
CDR3aa: CASSLNWRTGRYQPQHF

v_gene: TRBV7-2
j_gene: TRBJ2-2
CDR3aa: CASSQIAGAHTGELFF

v_gene: TRBV7-3
j_gene: TRBJ2-1
CDR3aa: CASSLSALAGGYNEQFF

v_gene: TRBV7-2
j_gene: TRBJ2-2
CDR3aa: CASSSGGSGNTGELFF

v_gene: TRBV9
j_gene: TRBJ2-1
CDR3aa: CASHETSGAYNEQFF

v_gene: TRBV7-6
j_gene: TRBJ2-5
CDR3aa: CASSSAGGETQYF

v_gene: TRBV5-1
j_gene: TRBJ1-5
CDR3aa: CASSLEGQGGNQPQHF

v_gene: TRBV5-4
j_gene: TRBJ1-3
CDR3aa: CASSPQGPSGNTIYF

v_gene: TRBV19
j_gene: TRBJ1-3
CDR3aa: CASRIISDVSSGNTIYF

v_gene: TRBV11-2
j_gene: TRBJ2-4
CDR3aa: CASSLEGRGRHIQYF

v_gene: TRBV5-5
j_gene: TRBJ2-1
CDR3aa: CASSPVDGGRPNEQFF

v_gene: TRBV6-1
j_gene: TRBJ1-1
CDR3aa: CASSGIQNPGTEAFF

v_gene: TRBV2
j_gene: TRBJ2-7
CDR3aa: CASSRDRGDEQYF

v_gene: TRBV29-1
j_gene: TRBJ2-1
CDR3aa: CSVEVDLSYNEQFF

v_gene: TRBV19
j_gene: TRBJ1-5
CDR3aa: CASSSSGGGNQPQHF

v_gene: TRBV2
j_gene: TRBJ1-4
CDR3aa: CASRIGNTATNEKLFF

v_gene: TRBV5-4
j_gene: TRBJ2-7
CDR3aa: CASSLISTGEQYF

v_gene: TRBV18
j_gene: TRBJ2-7
CDR3aa: CASSPSAGSYEQYF

v_gene: TRBV28
j_gene: TRBJ2-7
CDR3aa: CASSPPGTGLALYEQYF

v_gene: TRBV9
j_gene: TRBJ2-3
CDR3aa: CASSVSGSTDTQYF

v_gene: TRBV28
j_gene: TRBJ1-5
CDR3aa: CASTRRGHQPQHF

v_gene: TRBV27
j_gene: TRBJ2-7
CDR3aa: CASSATGARAYEQYF

v_gene: TRBV5-4
j_gene: TRBJ2-1
CDR3aa: CASSPTSGTAYNEQFF

v_gene: TRBV10-2
j_gene: TRBJ2-5
CDR3aa: CASSESLAQETQYF

v_gene: TRBV7-6
j_gene: TRBJ2-7
CDR3aa: CASSLGWVEEAYEQYF

v_gene: TRBV7-2
j_gene: TRBJ1-2
CDR3aa: CASSPGPGAPYTF

v_gene: TRBV7-8
j_gene: TRBJ1-4
CDR3aa: CASSLGEHRSNEKLFF

v_gene: TRBV7-7
j_gene: TRBJ1-5
CDR3aa: CAVRNQPQHF

v_gene: TRBV6-1
j_gene: TRBJ1-3
CDR3aa: CASSAQGVPGNTIYF

v_gene: TRBV15
j_gene: TRBJ1-3
CDR3aa: CATSRAWGSGNTIYF

v_gene: TRBV5-1
j_gene: TRBJ2-7
CDR3aa: CASSPGPGSYEQYF

v_gene: TRBV28
j_gene: TRBJ2-1
CDR3aa: CASSRPTGLAGVKSYNEQFF

v_gene: TRBV19
j_gene: TRBJ2-5
CDR3aa: CASSSGTGGETQYF

v_gene: TRBV5-1
j_gene: TRBJ2-2
CDR3aa: CASENMESNTGELFF

v_gene: TRBV30
j_gene: TRBJ2-7
CDR3aa: CAWSVGLAGEEQYF

v_gene: TRBV11-1
j_gene: TRBJ2-7
CDR3aa: CASATRDNPYEQYF

v_gene: TRBV11-2
j_gene: TRBJ2-7
CDR3aa: CASSSWTGGGSEQYF

v_gene: TRBV5-1
j_gene: TRBJ2-7
CDR3aa: CASSVQPDGSDEQYF

v_gene: TRBV11-2
j_gene: TRBJ2-4
CDR3aa: CASSLFAGGAKNIQYF

v_gene: TRBV6-4
j_gene: TRBJ2-1
CDR3aa: CASSGQKASSYNEQFF

v_gene: TRBV2
j_gene: TRBJ2-7
CDR3aa: CASSTGGNSYEQYF

v_gene: TRBV30
j_gene: TRBJ1-5
CDR3aa: CAWSVKGTPQHF

v_gene: TRBV29-1
j_gene: TRBJ1-2
CDR3aa: CSVYQGRSNYGYTF